Listed here are 4 T cell receptor beta chains from one sample, sequenced in a study of CD8 T cells in Susac syndrome. Random hexamers were used to reverse transcribe an amount of roughly 0.45 to 1 ug RNA. One entry per CDR3 protein, called by TCRdb with MiXCR from the immunoSEQ multiplex PCR reads. This sample carries 200,000 or so distinct CDR3 sequences, 90% to 95% of them seen once, and the ten largest clones take about 0.15%. The specimen sequenced was CD8+ T cells from PBMCs. The receptors originated from a human donor with multiple sclerosis.

CDR3 in amino acids: CASSLGTGFTDTQYF. The CDR3 nucleotides read TGTGCCAGCAGCTTAGGGACAGGGTTCACAGATACGCAGTATTTT. J is TRBJ2-3 and V is TRBV7-9; 8 nucleotides agree with TRBD1. V was clipped by 1 base and J by 2 bases; unmatched bases: 2. Germline assignment: CDR1 SEHNR and CDR2 FQNEAQ (reference sequence). This CDR3 spans 15 amino acids.

The chain uses TRBV19 and TRBJ1-2; D might be TRBD1 (6 bases). Germline CDR1 and CDR2: LNHDA and SQIVND (reference sequence). V was trimmed by 7 bases and J by 1 base, leaving 10 bases between them. There are 13 residues in the CDR3. The CDR3 DNA sequence: TGTGCCAGTATGGGGGGGCTTAACTATGGCTACACCTTC. Amino acids: CASMGGLNYGYTF. Together with reference TRBV19 and TRBJ1-2, the CDR3 gives the full variable domain: DGGITQSPKYLFRKEGQNVTLSCEQNLNHDAMYWYRQDPGQGLRLIYYSQIVNDFQKGDIAEGYSVSREKKESFPLTVTSAQKNPTAFYLCASMGGLNYGYTFGSGTRLTVV.

The chain uses TRBV9 and TRBJ1-2; possible D gene TRBD1, 5 bases. CDR1 and CDR2 (germline): SGDLS, YYNGEE. The length of the CDR3 is 14 residues. With 7 bases removed from V and 7 bases from J, the gap between germline ends came to 20 bases. Here the CDR3 DNA reads TGTGCCAGCGGACACAATCGGGAGGGGCTTGGCTACACCTTC. This translates into CASGHNREGLGYTF. The entire variable domain, with the rest obtained from reference TRBV9 and TRBJ1-2, is as follows: DSGVTQTPKHLITATGQRVTLRCSPRSGDLSVYWYQQSLDQGLQFLIQYYNGEERAKGNILERFSAQQFPDLHSELNLSSLELGDSALYFCASGHNREGLGYTFGSGTRLTVV.

The chain employs TRBV2 and TRBJ2-7; D not resolved. Trimming stripped 0 bases from V and 9 bases from J, with 18 bases between. Germline CDR1 reads SNHLY; CDR2 reads FYNNEI. The CDR3 runs 15 residues. CDR3 residues: CASSEAGLEFGRQYF. The CDR3 coding sequence is TGTGCCAGCAGTGAAGCAGGGTTGGAGTTCGGGCGGCAGTACTTC.